This T cell receptor (beta chain) was observed in a study of vaccination and CD4 T cells after COVID-19. Study summary: No peptide, an HIV-1 Nef pool, or a CEFX pool was what each control culture received. Notes on the study in general: In convalescent patients, a median approximately 90% of reactive clones appeared only post-vaccination.

Treatment defined: roughly nine-day PBMC culture with coronavirus spike peptide pools or control peptides (ViraFEST assay). At both days 3 and 7, half the medium was replaced with fresh IL-2 medium. As concerns this clonotype: The antigen remains unidentified.

The study sequenced cultured CD4+ T cell DNA using the Oncomine TCR Beta short-read assay. A single record per CDR3 protein comes from TCRdb applying MiXCR to the PCR reads. This table has about 19,000 distinct CDR3 sequences, around 41% appearing once. Germline values: CDR1 SEHNR, CDR2 FQNEAQ (reference sequence). This CDR3 has 15 residues. The V end was cut by 1 base, the J end by 2 bases, with 11 bases between. The rearrangement joins TRBV7-9 to TRBJ2-5; D is unresolved. This TCR came from a human donor with COVID-19. Source material: cultured CD4+ T cells from blood. The DNA for the CDR3 is TGTGCCAGCAGCTTAGTTGGGCAGCTTCAAGAGACCCAGTACTTC. Translated, it gives CASSLVGQLQETQYF.